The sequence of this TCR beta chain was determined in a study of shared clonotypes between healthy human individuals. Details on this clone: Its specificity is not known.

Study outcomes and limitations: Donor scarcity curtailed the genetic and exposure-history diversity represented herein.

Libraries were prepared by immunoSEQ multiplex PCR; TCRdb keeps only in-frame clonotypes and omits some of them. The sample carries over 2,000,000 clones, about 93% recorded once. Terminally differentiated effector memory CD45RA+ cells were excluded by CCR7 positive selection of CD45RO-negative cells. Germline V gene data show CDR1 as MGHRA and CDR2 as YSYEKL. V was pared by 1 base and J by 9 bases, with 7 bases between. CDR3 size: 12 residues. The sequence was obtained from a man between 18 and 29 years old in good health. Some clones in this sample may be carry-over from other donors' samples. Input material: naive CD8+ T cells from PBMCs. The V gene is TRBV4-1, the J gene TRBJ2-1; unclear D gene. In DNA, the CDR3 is TGCGCCAGCAGCCAAGGCTTCGGTGAGCAGTTCTTC. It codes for CASSQGFGEQFF.